These 9 T cell receptor beta chains originate from one sample sequenced in a study of blood T cell repertoires in COVID-19. Repertoires were generated with immunoSEQ multiplex PCR, while TCRdb's copy carries only in-frame clones and drops some. Of roughly 130,000 clones in the sample, under 90% were seen once. Sequencing was performed on peripheral blood. These receptor sequences come from a woman aged 55 to 70 with acute or convalescent COVID-19.

This clone came up many times. V and J are TRBV5-1 and TRBJ2-2; possible D gene TRBD1, 6 bases. Germline V CDR1 and CDR2: SGHRS, YFSETQ. This CDR3 is built from 16 residues. Trimming took off 1 base at V and 3 bases at J, with 13 bases between the two ends. The CDR3 here is CASSLRGQMDTGELFF. As DNA, the CDR3 is TGCGCCAGCAGCTTGCGCGGACAGATGGACACCGGGGAGCTGTTTTTT.

This clone appeared many times. This chain joins TRBV19 and TRBJ2-2; D might be TRBD1 (6 bases). The germline gives CDR1 LNHDA, CDR2 SQIVND (reference sequence). Between the trimmed V and J ends, which lost 7 bases and 10 bases, there was a span of 13 bases. The CDR3 covers 12 residues. CDR3 bases: TGTGCCAGTACCGACCAGGGGCAGGAGCTGTTTTTT. This translates into CASTDQGQELFF.

The chain uses TRBV4-1 and TRBJ1-3, with 10 bases that match TRBD1. The CDR3 has 15 residues. Germline lookup yields CDR1 MGHRA and CDR2 YSYEKL. The V and J ends lost 4 bases and 7 bases, in that order; junction bases with no gene match: 7. This chain's CDR3 is CASSPLGTGANTIYF. The CDR3 bases are TGCGCCAGCAGCCCCCTAGGGACAGGGGCGAACACCATATATTTT.

This clone came up once. The rearrangement links TRBV5-1 to TRBJ2-4, with 8 positions matching TRBD1. This CDR3 region has 16 residues. Germline values: CDR1 SGHRS, CDR2 YFSETQ. J lost 1 base, V lost 4 bases, and 7 bases had no gene match. The DNA of the CDR3 is TGCGCCAGCAGCCAGCGGACAGGGTCGGCCAAAAACATTCAGTACTTC. As protein: CASSQRTGSAKNIQYF.

The genes are TRBV6-5 and TRBJ2-7; 8 bases match TRBD1. This CDR3 is 15 amino acids long. V dropped 11 bases and J dropped 5; count of bases not matched to a gene: 17. Germline V CDR1 and CDR2: MNHEY, SVGAGI. CDR3 nucleotides: TGTGCCGCCCGAAGGACAGGGTCAATTGGGAACGAGCAGTACTTC. Translated: CAARRTGSIGNEQYF.

This rearrangement joins TRBV9 to TRBJ1-1; D gene ambiguous. The V and J ends lost 0 bases and 1 base respectively, with 7 bases between them. CDR3 length equals 14 residues. The germline V gene has CDR1 SGDLS and CDR2 YYNGEE. CDR3 nucleotide sequence: TGTGCCAGCAGCGTAGAAGGAGGGAACACTGAAGCTTTCTTT. Its protein product is CASSVEGGNTEAFF.

The chain joins TRBV7-9 to TRBJ1-1; TRBD1 matches 7 bases. Germline CDR1 SEHNR, CDR2 FQNEAQ (reference sequence). This CDR3 has 16 residues. The trim removed 5 bases at V and 5 bases at J, leaving 14 bases unmatched. This CDR3 reads CASSRYGGGLGTEAFF. In DNA form, the CDR3 reads TGTGCCAGCAGCCGTTACGGAGGGGGCCTCGGAACTGAAGCTTTCTTT.

This clone appeared a single time. This chain links TRBV13 with TRBJ2-5, with a weak D call TRBD1 (6 bases). From germline, CDR1 is PRHDT and CDR2 FYEKMQ (reference sequence). Trimming shortened V by 2 bases and J by 7 bases, and 23 bases separated the two germline ends. There are 17 residues in the CDR3. The CDR3 nucleotides are TGTGCCAGCAGCTTATCACCCCTCCAGGGGACGGCGGGGACCCAGTACTTC. This gives the protein CASSLSPLQGTAGTQYF.

The CDR3 region has the DNA TGTGCCAGCAGTCCCGGGGGAGGGCCAGATACGCAGTATTTT. Its translation is CASSPGGGPDTQYF. V and J are TRBV28 and TRBJ2-3; 7 nucleotides match TRBD2. Germline trimming cut 5 bases from V and 4 bases from J; bases unmatched to any gene: 6. The germline gives CDR1 MDHEN, CDR2 SYDVKM. The CDR3 extends over 14 amino acids.